What follows are 5 T cell receptor beta chains derived from one specimen sequenced in a study of blood T cell repertoires in COVID-19. Clones were read by immunoSEQ multiplex PCR, and TCRdb kept only the in-frame ones, dropping some. This sample has 110,000 or so clones, with around 85% found just once. Sequences were obtained from peripheral blood. The receptors here all came from a human donor in a cohort sampled during active COVID-19.

The V and J genes are TRBV6-6 and TRBJ1-2; 7 bases match TRBD1. This CDR3 is built from 11 residues. With 5 bases clipped from V and 11 bases from J, the junction kept 5 bases outside the gene matches. Germline CDR1 MNHNY, CDR2 SVGAGI (reference sequence). CDR3 region: CASSVDRFYTF. The CDR3 DNA sequence: TGTGCCAGCAGTGTGGACAGGTTTTACACCTTC.

The chain recombines TRBV7-2 with TRBJ2-7; the D is unclear. CDR3 size: 13 residues. Germline CDR1 SGHTA, CDR2 FQGNSA. V gave up 2 bases and J gave up 0 bases, with 5 bases separating them. The CDR3 DNA reads as TGTGCCAGCAGCTTACAGGACTCCTACGAGCAGTACTTC. This sequence encodes CASSLQDSYEQYF.

This chain uses TRBV29-1 with TRBJ1-1, with 8 bases aligning to TRBD1. The CDR3 contains 14 residues. V trimming: 6 bases; J trimming: 3 bases; junction bases outside the gene matches: 9. CDR1 SQVTM and CDR2 ANQGSEA come from the germline V gene. CDR3 amino acids: CSVRTGSGYTEAFF. As DNA, the CDR3 is TGCAGCGTGAGGACAGGGAGTGGTTACACTGAAGCTTTCTTT.

This sequence joins TRBV10-3 and TRBJ2-7; possibly TRBD2 for D (5 bases). Trimming pared 0 bases from V and 7 bases from J, leaving 13 bases between. CDR3 length equals 14 residues. Germline V gives CDR1 ENHRY, CDR2 SYGVKD. This CDR3 reads CAISESSSRGEQYF. The CDR3 DNA is TGTGCCATCAGTGAGTCTAGCTCTCGGGGAGAGCAGTACTTC.

This sequence joins TRBV29-1 and TRBJ2-7; possibly TRBD2 for D (6 bases). The CDR3 extends over 12 amino acids. V was cut by 4 bases and J by 12 bases, with 19 bases left in between. Per the germline V gene, CDR1 is SQVTM and CDR2 is ANQGSEA. The CDR3 DNA is TGCAGCGTTGTGGTCGGCGGGGTAGATCTGTACTTC. Translating gives CSVVVGGVDLYF.